This TCR beta chain was sequenced in a study of blood T cells in healthy people across ages. Study overall: About one barcoded beta molecule per two T cells came from capture by template switching.

Then a second PCR, running about 7 to 11 cycles, was carried out with a sample-barcoded 5' primer and a J-beta primer mix. TCRdb independently ran MiXCR on the 5' RACE reads; one entry per CDR3 protein. The sample contains around 1.1 million distinct CDR3 sequences, less than 45% of which appear only once. Trimming stripped 5 bases from V and 4 bases from J, with 10 bases between. CDR3 length equals 13 residues. The germline V gene encodes CDR1 MNHEY and CDR2 SVGEGT. Sample: blood. The J gene is TRBJ2-3, the V gene TRBV6-2 or TRBV6-3; D is unresolved. This receptor was taken from a young man in good health. The CDR3, as DNA: TGTGCCAGCAGTCCCCAGGAGCCAGATACGCAGTATTTT. It yields the protein CASSPQEPDTQYF.